Listed here are 26 T cell receptor beta chains from one sample, sequenced in a study of control samples from healthy donors and cancer patients. Libraries were prepared by immunoSEQ multiplex PCR; TCRdb keeps only in-frame clonotypes and omits some of them. The sample carries a few hundred thousand clones, 75% to 95% recorded once. The sample consisted of PBMCs. The receptors here all came from a man aged 40-50 years with head and neck cancer.

J is TRBJ2-7 and V is TRBV14; D unresolved. The germline gives CDR1 SGHDN, CDR2 FVKESK. V dropped 0 bases and J dropped 7 bases, with 7 bases sitting between them. The CDR3 consists of 12 residues. The CDR3 coding sequence is TGTGCCAGCAGCCAAGATATGTGGGAGCAGTACTTC. Translated: CASSQDMWEQYF.

V is TRBV7-8 and J is TRBJ1-5; no clear D gene. V was clipped by 1 base and J by 4 bases, with 11 bases between them. Germline loops: CDR1 SGHVS, CDR2 FQNEAQ. There are 15 residues in the CDR3. This CDR3 is CASSLGRGGNQPQHF. The CDR3 region has the DNA TGTGCCAGCAGCTTAGGCAGAGGAGGGAATCAGCCCCAGCATTTT.

DNA for the CDR3: TGTGCCAGCAGCCAAGTAGGGGCTATTTACCCTTCCGAGCAGTACTTC. Amino acid sequence: CASSQVGAIYPSEQYF. The chain uses TRBV4-2 and TRBJ2-7, with a weak D call TRBD1 (5 bases). Germline-derived CDR1 and CDR2 are LGHNA and YNFKEQ. CDR3 length: 16 amino acids. The germline V and J ends were trimmed by 1 base and 6 bases, with 19 bases remaining between them.

This rearrangement joins TRBV6-2 or TRBV6-3 to TRBJ1-3; D uncertain. In germline, CDR1 is MNHEY, CDR2 SVGEGT. V was clipped by 0 bases and J by 0 bases, with 9 bases between them. The CDR3 spans 16 residues. The DNA for the CDR3 is TGTGCCAGCAGTTACTCGAAGGGCTACTCTGGAAACACCATATATTTT. Translated, it gives CASSYSKGYSGNTIYF.

V gene TRBV9 combines with J gene TRBJ2-1; TRBD1 aligns across 9 bases. CDR3 length: 14 residues. V shed 7 bases and J 10 bases; nucleotides not matched to a gene: 12. The germline V gene has CDR1 SGDLS and CDR2 YYNGEE. The CDR3: CASGRGQGFAEQFF. CDR3 coding DNA: TGTGCCAGCGGACGGGGACAGGGATTTGCGGAGCAGTTCTTC.

The chain couples TRBV5-8 to TRBJ2-7; D possibly corresponds to TRBD2 (5 bases). The germline gives CDR1 SGHTS, CDR2 YDEGEE. V was trimmed by 4 bases and J by 5 bases, leaving 16 bases between them. The CDR3 spans 14 residues. The CDR3 bases are TGTGCCAGCAGCCGAAGGTCGGGGATAGACGAGCAGTACTTC. Protein: CASSRRSGIDEQYF.

This clone appeared once. The chain carries TRBV30 and TRBJ1-1, with TRBD1 matching 7 bases. The germline CDR1 and CDR2 sequences are GTSNPN and SVGIG (reference sequence). This CDR3 has 13 residues. With V trimmed by 2 bases and J by 5 bases, 5 bases remained unmatched. In DNA, the CDR3 is TGTGCCTGGAGTTTACAACAGGGGACTGAAGCTTTCTTT. It is translated as CAWSLQQGTEAFF.

The chain is built from TRBV4-1 and TRBJ2-4; 11 bases match TRBD1. After removal of 3 bases from V and 3 bases from J, the junction contained 16 bases not matched to a gene. CDR1 is MGHRA, CDR2 YSYEKL, per germline. The CDR3 sequence is 20 residues long. CDR3 residues: CASSQSRSGTGGMVKNIQYF. DNA for the CDR3: TGCGCCAGCAGCCAGTCAAGATCCGGGACAGGGGGTATGGTCAAAAACATTCAGTACTTC.

The chain has TRBV6-1 and TRBJ2-2; 8 bases line up with TRBD2. The CDR3 covers 17 residues. Germline CDR1 MNHNS, CDR2 SASEGT. V trimming: 1 base; J trimming: 7 bases; junction bases outside the gene matches: 11. This CDR3 is CASSEEWLAGGVGELFF. The DNA for the CDR3 is TGTGCCAGCAGTGAAGAATGGCTAGCGGGTGGGGTCGGGGAGCTGTTTTTT.

This chain uses TRBV19 with TRBJ2-1; weak D call: TRBD2 (5 bases). This CDR3 spans 11 amino acids. V lost 3 bases and J lost 8, with 5 bases in between. The germline CDR1 and CDR2 sequences are LNHDA and SQIVND (reference sequence). The CDR3 DNA follows: TGTGCCAGTAGTATGAGGGATGAGCAGTTCTTC. It codes for CASSMRDEQFF. The full variable domain, rest sourced from reference TRBV19 and TRBJ2-1, is DGGITQSPKYLFRKEGQNVTLSCEQNLNHDAMYWYRQDPGQGLRLIYYSQIVNDFQKGDIAEGYSVSREKKESFPLTVTSAQKNPTAFYLCASSMRDEQFFGPGTRLTVL.

The chain joins TRBV5-1 to TRBJ2-7, with TRBD2 matching over 11 bases. CDR3 size: 15 residues. CDR1 is SGHRS, CDR2 YFSETQ, per germline. The trim removed 4 bases at V and 3 bases at J, leaving 6 bases unmatched. The CDR3 spells CASSPQGTSGYEQYF. The CDR3 DNA sequence: TGCGCCAGCAGCCCACAGGGGACTAGCGGCTACGAGCAGTACTTC.

This chain joins TRBV7-8 and TRBJ1-1, with TRBD1 identical over 10 bases. This CDR3 has 15 amino acids. V dropped 5 bases and J dropped 6; count of bases not matched to a gene: 9. Germline V CDR1 and CDR2: SGHVS, FQNEAQ. The CDR3 region has the DNA TGTGCCAGCAGCCCTCTGGGACAGGGGATTGCTGAAGCTTTCTTT. Residues: CASSPLGQGIAEAFF.

The chain has TRBV19 and TRBJ1-6; 8 bases align to TRBD1. Per the germline V gene, CDR1 is LNHDA and CDR2 is SQIVND (reference sequence). With V trimmed by 3 bases and J by 0 bases, 13 bases remained unmatched. The CDR3 extends over 20 amino acids. Here the CDR3 reads CASSIFPGQGASSYNSPLHF. The CDR3, as DNA: TGTGCCAGTAGTATTTTCCCCGGCCAGGGGGCGAGCTCCTATAATTCACCCCTCCACTTT.

This chain connects TRBV7-3 to TRBJ2-1, with D possibly matching TRBD2 (6 bases). Germline values: CDR1 SGHTA, CDR2 FQGTGA. The V end was cut by 5 bases, the J end by 4 bases, with 18 bases between. The CDR3 has 16 residues. CDR3 sequence: CASSPVGSGPYNEQFF. In DNA, the CDR3 is TGTGCCAGCAGCCCAGTGGGTAGCGGACCTTACAATGAGCAGTTCTTC.

The chain carries TRBV15 and TRBJ1-1, with TRBD1 identical over 8 bases. This CDR3 contains 18 residues. Germline V gives CDR1 LNHNV, CDR2 YYDKDF (reference sequence). Trimming at V came to 1 base and at J to 0 bases, leaving 10 bases not matched to a gene. The CDR3 region is CATSRGDRGQRVNTEAFF. DNA of the CDR3: TGTGCCACCAGCAGAGGAGACAGGGGACAGAGGGTGAACACTGAAGCTTTCTTT.

The gene calls are TRBV5-4 and TRBJ2-2, with D perhaps matching TRBD1 or TRBD2 (5 bases each). The CDR3 is 15 amino acids. CDR1 and CDR2 from the germline V gene are SGHNT and YYREEE (reference sequence). Trimming took 4 bases from V and 0 from J, leaving 10 bases between them. The CDR3 loop reads CASSRGDSNTGELFF. For the CDR3, the DNA is TGTGCCAGCAGCCGAGGGGATTCGAACACCGGGGAGCTGTTTTTT. The whole variable domain, remainder taken from reference TRBV5-4 and TRBJ2-2, is ETGVTQSPTHLIKTRGQQVTLRCSSQSGHNTVSWYQQALGQGPQFIFQYYREEENGRGNFPPRFSGLQFPNYSSELNVNALELDDSALYLCASSRGDSNTGELFFGEGSRLTVL.

V and J are TRBV11-2 and TRBJ2-5; the D is unclear. V lost 5 bases, J lost 5 bases, and 15 bases lay in between. This CDR3 has 14 residues. Germline CDR1 reads SGHAT; CDR2 reads FQNNGV. For the CDR3, the DNA is TGTGCCAGCAGCCCACGCTCTGCGTCGGAGACCCAGTACTTC. Translated, it gives CASSPRSASETQYF. The full variable domain, its missing parts supplied by reference TRBV11-2 and TRBJ2-5, is EAGVAQSPRYKIIEKRQSVAFWCNPISGHATLYWYQQILGQGPKLLIQFQNNGVVDDSQLPKDRFSAERLKGVDSTLKIQPAKLEDSAVYLCASSPRSASETQYFGPGTRLLVL.

The chain is built from TRBV7-9 and TRBJ1-2; D not certain. The ends were cut back, 1 base at V and 4 bases at J, with 4 bases in the middle. This CDR3 contains 12 residues. From germline, CDR1 is SEHNR and CDR2 FQNEAQ (reference sequence). CDR3 sequence: CASSLDPYGYTF. CDR3 DNA: TGTGCCAGCAGCTTAGATCCCTATGGCTACACCTTC.

V gene TRBV4-3 combines with J gene TRBJ1-1; 7 bases are shared with TRBD1. Germline V gives CDR1 LGHNA, CDR2 YSLEER. The CDR3 totals 14 residues. With 4 bases clipped from V and 4 bases from J, the junction kept 6 bases outside the gene matches. The CDR3 protein is CASSRNRGGTEAFF. The CDR3, as DNA: TGCGCCAGCAGCCGGAACAGGGGCGGCACTGAAGCTTTCTTT.

V is TRBV9 and J is TRBJ2-1, with 11 bases matching TRBD2. This CDR3 is 18 amino acids long. With V trimmed by 0 bases and J by 5 bases, 10 bases remained unmatched. The germline V gene has CDR1 SGDLS and CDR2 YYNGEE. The CDR3 region has the DNA TGTGCCAGCAGCGTAGGGGTAGCGGGAGGGCCAATCCACAATGAGCAGTTCTTC. Protein: CASSVGVAGGPIHNEQFF.

The J gene is TRBJ1-2, the V gene TRBV7-9, with a possible D match to TRBD1 (6 bases). With 1 base removed from V and 6 bases from J, the gap between germline ends came to 15 bases. The germline gives CDR1 SEHNR, CDR2 FQNEAQ (reference sequence). The CDR3 length is 15 residues. CDR3 bases: TGTGCCAGCAGCTTAGGACAGGAAAGTCTACATGGCTACACCTTC. It translates to CASSLGQESLHGYTF. The variable domain in full, completed from reference TRBV7-9 and TRBJ1-2, reads DTGVSQNPRHKITKRGQNVTFRCDPISEHNRLYWYRQTLGQGPEFLTYFQNEAQLEKSRLLSDRFSAERPKGSFSTLEIQRTEQGDSAMYLCASSLGQESLHGYTFGSGTRLTVV.

The rearrangement links TRBV18 to TRBJ1-5, with 9 bases fitting TRBD1. Trimming took 4 bases from V and 8 from J; bases not matched to a gene: 9. Germline CDR1 and CDR2: KGHSH and LQKENI. The CDR3 runs to 15 residues. CDR3 residues: CASSLGQGSGEPQHF. Here the CDR3 DNA reads TGTGCCAGCTCACTCGGACAGGGGAGTGGGGAGCCCCAGCATTTT.

The chain carries TRBV7-2 and TRBJ1-5; 10 bases fit TRBD1. This CDR3 has 16 residues. The germline CDR1 and CDR2 sequences are SGHTA and FQGNSA. V lost 1 base to trimming and J lost 4 bases; unmatched junction nucleotides: 4. The CDR3 bases are TGTGCCAGCAGCTTAGAGTCGGGACAGGGGAATCAGCCCCAGCATTTT. Its protein is CASSLESGQGNQPQHF.

The chain has TRBV28 and TRBJ2-7, with D perhaps TRBD2 (6 bases). CDR3 length: 12 residues. Per the germline V gene, CDR1 is MDHEN and CDR2 is SYDVKM. Trimming pared 8 bases from V and 4 bases from J, leaving 12 bases between. CDR3 protein: CASEGGKYEQYF. The CDR3, as DNA: TGTGCCAGCGAGGGCGGGAAATACGAGCAGTACTTC.

The V and J genes are TRBV2 and TRBJ1-5; 9 bases agree with TRBD1. The CDR3 loop spans 16 amino acids. The germline V gene has CDR1 SNHLY and CDR2 FYNNEI. Unmatched junction bases numbered 7, after V lost 2 bases and J lost 5 bases. Written as DNA, the CDR3 is TGTGCCAGCAGTGAAAGGCGGACAGGGGCATATCAGCCCCAGCATTTT. Residues: CASSERRTGAYQPQHF.

This clone was detected only once. The chain couples TRBV9 to TRBJ2-7; a possible D gene is TRBD1 (5 bases). CDR3 size: 13 residues. Trimming shortened V by 4 bases and J by 5 bases, and 13 bases separated the two germline ends. Germline assignment: CDR1 SGDLS and CDR2 YYNGEE. The CDR3, as DNA: TGTGCCAGCAGCCCTGCCCAGGGCCACGAGCAGTACTTC. Protein product: CASSPAQGHEQYF.